This T cell receptor (beta chain) was identified during a study of blood T cell repertoires in COVID-19. Looked up from germline, CDR1 is LGHNA and CDR2 is YSLEER. J was trimmed by 7 bases and V by 4 bases; bases with no gene match: 16. The length of the CDR3 is 19 residues. Assay used: immunoSEQ multiplex PCR; TCRdb lists only in-frame clones, some missing. The repertoire has more than 250,000 clones, 88% of them found once; the top ten carry around 0.67%. The TCR originated in a human donor in a cohort sampled during active COVID-19. The J gene is TRBJ1-6, the V gene TRBV4-3; TRBD1 agrees at 10 bases. Sequencing used peripheral blood. Here the CDR3 reads CASSLRRSGTGVRNSPLHF. CDR3 DNA: TGCGCCAGCAGCCTCCGACGGTCAGGGACAGGGGTACGGAATTCACCCCTCCACTTT.